A selection of T cell receptor beta chains follows, all from one sample in a study of shared clonotypes between healthy human individuals. Data came from immunoSEQ multiplex PCR; TCRdb stores just in-frame clones and leaves some out. The sample shows about 580,000 clones, roughly 98% of them seen only once. Material: naive CD8+ T cells sorted from blood. The receptors shown here come from a man under 40 in good health. Each CDR3 is given with its conserved first and last residue.

j_call | v_call | cdr3_aa
TRBJ2-7 | TRBV11-2 | CASTIPASGLFYEQYF
TRBJ2-5 | TRBV7-8 | CASSSLAGVSETQYF
TRBJ2-5 | TRBV2 | CATEPVDQKRSKETQYF
TRBJ2-7 | TRBV7-9 | CASSARGSSYEQYF
TRBJ2-2 | TRBV28 | CASTPHTSGANTGELFF
TRBJ2-5 | TRBV7-6 | CASSRYDRQQETQYF
TRBJ1-4 | TRBV7-9 | CASSEVVREKLFF
TRBJ2-1 | TRBV29-1 | CQPAPIRDNEQFF
TRBJ2-7 | TRBV13 | CASSSSDRGRFHEQYF
TRBJ2-7 | TRBV29-1 | CSVETGGQESYEQYF
TRBJ2-1 | TRBV5-5 | CASSLYLNEQFF
TRBJ2-1 | TRBV9 | CASSVVGDEQFF
TRBJ2-3 | TRBV7-9 | CASSLTYQDTQYF
TRBJ2-3 | TRBV9 | CASSPRPTDTQYF
TRBJ2-7 | TRBV5-5 | CASSQEGDRRLGEQYF
TRBJ1-5 | TRBV19 | CASSIIRDQPQHF
TRBJ2-7 | TRBV7-9 | CASSFGVAGSYEQYF
TRBJ1-2 | TRBV27 | CASRGPTGPNYGYTF
TRBJ2-7 | TRBV29-1 | CSVVGSPYEQYF
TRBJ2-5 | TRBV27 | CASSPSAPYLQETQYF
TRBJ2-1 | TRBV27 | CASSGTGTYNEQFF
TRBJ2-1 | TRBV7-2 | CASSLGVSSYNEQFF
TRBJ2-5 | TRBV7-8 | CASSLGDRFAKETQYF
TRBJ2-7 | TRBV29-1 | CSVGTGFYEQYF
TRBJ2-2 | TRBV9 | CASLSGTGELFF
TRBJ2-7 | TRBV15 | CATSRAADYEQYF
TRBJ1-2 | TRBV27 | CASSLGSLPHGYTF
TRBJ2-2 | TRBV6-5 | CASTGGLAGELFF
TRBJ2-3 | TRBV15 | CATSRTDPSTDTQYF
TRBJ2-7 | TRBV9 | CASSVGDQGVYEQYF
TRBJ2-3 | TRBV7-6 | CASSLAWELAGGPGTDTQYF
TRBJ2-2 | TRBV15 | CATSRRLAGGPDGELFF
TRBJ1-3 | TRBV5-1 | CASSLGGPLSGNTIYF
TRBJ2-7 | TRBV27 | CASSLTYPGTSGAYEQYF
TRBJ1-1 | TRBV29-1 | CSVVALNTEAFF
TRBJ2-5 | TRBV7-9 | CASSLVGGRALKTQYF
TRBJ2-7 | TRBV5-1 | CASMGEGSEQYF
TRBJ2-6 | TRBV6-5 | CASRGLVAGANVLTF
TRBJ2-2 | TRBV7-8 | CASGGVSGELFF
TRBJ2-7 | TRBV10-2 | CASSEGSTYEQYF
TRBJ2-1 | TRBV14 | CASSQLTGSFDEQFF
TRBJ1-2 | TRBV19 | CASSTGRISPFYGYTF
TRBJ1-1 | TRBV15 | CATIEVNSAEAFF
TRBJ2-1 | TRBV12-5 | CASSKGGGEQFF
TRBJ1-5 | TRBV6-1 | CASRITGSSNQPQHF
TRBJ2-7 | TRBV11-2 | CASSLEGSGAYEQYF
TRBJ2-5 | TRBV11-2 | CASSPEGKTQYF
TRBJ2-1 | TRBV5-6 | CASIPGQTYNEQFF
TRBJ2-5 | TRBV5-1 | CASSQGTSGRAGETQYF
TRBJ2-3 | TRBV6-5 | CASSYRTGFSRDTQYF
TRBJ2-2 | TRBV11-3 | CASSFGTGVSGELFF
TRBJ2-7 | TRBV6-1 | CASTAVGRRVEQYF
TRBJ1-2 | TRBV7-9 | CASSPYGYTF
TRBJ2-4 | TRBV27 | CASSPLAGAPKNIQYF
TRBJ2-6 | TRBV6-1 | CASGDLLTGANVLTF
TRBJ2-1 | TRBV6-6 | CASSYGTSGPYNEQFF
TRBJ2-7 | TRBV29-1 | CSARTEAYEQYF
TRBJ2-7 | TRBV6-6 | CASSYSTSGNEQYF
TRBJ2-7 | TRBV6-5 | CASRPGLAAYEQYF